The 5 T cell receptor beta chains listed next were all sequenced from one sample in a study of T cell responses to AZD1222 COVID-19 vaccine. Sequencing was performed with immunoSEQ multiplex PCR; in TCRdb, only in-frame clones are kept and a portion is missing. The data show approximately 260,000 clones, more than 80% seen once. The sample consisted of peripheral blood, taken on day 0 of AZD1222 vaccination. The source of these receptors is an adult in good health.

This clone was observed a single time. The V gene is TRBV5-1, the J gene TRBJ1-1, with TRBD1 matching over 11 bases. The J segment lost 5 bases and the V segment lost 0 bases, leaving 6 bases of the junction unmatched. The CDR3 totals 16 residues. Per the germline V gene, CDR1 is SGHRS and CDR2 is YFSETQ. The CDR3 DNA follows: TGCGCCAGCAGCTTGGCAGGGACAGGGGGGTATACTGAAGCTTTCTTT. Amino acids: CASSLAGTGGYTEAFF.

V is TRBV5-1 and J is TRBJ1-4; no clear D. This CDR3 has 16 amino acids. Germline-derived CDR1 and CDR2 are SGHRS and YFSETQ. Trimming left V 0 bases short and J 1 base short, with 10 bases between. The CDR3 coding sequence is TGCGCCAGCAGCTTGGGAGGGTCGGTAACTAATGAAAAACTGTTTTTT. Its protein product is CASSLGGSVTNEKLFF.

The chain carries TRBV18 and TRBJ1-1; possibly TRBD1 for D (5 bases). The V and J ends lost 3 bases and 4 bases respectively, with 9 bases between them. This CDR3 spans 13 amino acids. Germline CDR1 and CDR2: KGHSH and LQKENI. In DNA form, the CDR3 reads TGTGCCAGCTCACCCCGGGGGGGCACTGAAGCTTTCTTT. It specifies CASSPRGGTEAFF.

For the CDR3, the DNA is TGTGCCAGCAGCTCAGGGGGAGAGACTCAGCCCCAGCATTTT. It encodes CASSSGGETQPQHF. The chain recombines TRBV28 with TRBJ1-5; 7 nucleotides match TRBD1. The CDR3 is made up of 14 amino acids. Germline CDR1 and CDR2: MDHEN and SYDVKM. V trimming: 6 bases; J trimming: 6 bases; junction bases outside the gene matches: 8.

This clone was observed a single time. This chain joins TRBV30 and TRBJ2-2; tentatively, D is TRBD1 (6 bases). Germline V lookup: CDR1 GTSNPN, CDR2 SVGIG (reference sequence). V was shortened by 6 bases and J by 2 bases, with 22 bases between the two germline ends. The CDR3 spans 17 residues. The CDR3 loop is CACRRGQPYLNTGELFF. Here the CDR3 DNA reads TGTGCCTGCCGCCGCGGACAGCCGTACTTAAACACCGGGGAGCTGTTTTTT. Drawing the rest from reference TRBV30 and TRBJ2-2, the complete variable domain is SQTIHQWPATLVQPVGSPLSLECTVEGTSNPNLYWYRQAAGRGLQLLFYSVGIGQISSEVPQNLSASRPQDRQFILSSKKLLLSDSGFYLCACRRGQPYLNTGELFFGEGSRLTVL.